This note documents a single T cell receptor beta chain sequence. Its antigen is currently unknown. The method was immunoSEQ multiplex PCR; TCRdb's version includes in-frame clones alone and lacks a portion of them. The table has about 2.2 million clones, 80% to 95% seen once. In the naive CD8 group, cells lacked CD45RO and were positively selected for CCR7, so terminally differentiated effector memory CD45RA+ cells were left out. Germline V gives CDR1 MRHNA, CDR2 SNTAGT. V lost 0 bases, J lost 2 bases, and 6 bases stayed unmatched. CDR3 length: 17 residues. The data belong to a study of shared clonotypes between healthy human individuals. Findings and limits, study-wide: Clonotype sharing across several donors was observed for around 5% of naive CD4 clonotypes. Memory subsets generally showed lower estimated richness than naive subsets.

The sample consisted of naive CD8+ T cells from PBMCs. The clonotype originates from a man between 18 and 35 years old in good health. Some clones in this sample may be carry-over from other donors' samples. The chain joins TRBV6-4 to TRBJ2-3, with 9 bases lining up with TRBD2. In DNA form, the CDR3 reads TGTGCCAGCAGTGACTCTGCGGGAGGGCAGGACACAGATACGCAGTATTTT. This gives the protein CASSDSAGGQDTDTQYF.